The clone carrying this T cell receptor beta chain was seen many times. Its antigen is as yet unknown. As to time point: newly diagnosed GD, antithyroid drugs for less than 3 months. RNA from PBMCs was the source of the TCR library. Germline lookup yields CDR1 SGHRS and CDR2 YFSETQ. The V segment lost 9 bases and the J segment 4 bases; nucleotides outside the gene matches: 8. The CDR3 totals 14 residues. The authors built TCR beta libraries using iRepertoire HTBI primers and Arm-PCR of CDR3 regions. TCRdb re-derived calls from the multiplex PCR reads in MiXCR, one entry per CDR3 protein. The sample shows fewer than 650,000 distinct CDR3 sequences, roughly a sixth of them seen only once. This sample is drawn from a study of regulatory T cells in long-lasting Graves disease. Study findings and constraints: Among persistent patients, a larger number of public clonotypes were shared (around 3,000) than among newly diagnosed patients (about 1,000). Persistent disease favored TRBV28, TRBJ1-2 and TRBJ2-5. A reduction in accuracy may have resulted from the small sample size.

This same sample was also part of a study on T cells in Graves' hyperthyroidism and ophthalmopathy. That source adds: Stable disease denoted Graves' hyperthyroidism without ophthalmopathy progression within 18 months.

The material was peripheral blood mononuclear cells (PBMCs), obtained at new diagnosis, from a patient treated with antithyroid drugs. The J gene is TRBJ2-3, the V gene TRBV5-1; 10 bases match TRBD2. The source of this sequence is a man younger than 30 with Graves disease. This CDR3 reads CATRTSGTADTQYF. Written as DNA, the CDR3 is TGCGCCACCCGGACTAGCGGTACCGCAGATACGCAGTATTTT.